This entry lists 6 T cell receptor beta chains sequenced from one sample in a study of CD8 T cells in ankylosing spondylitis. One entry per CDR3 protein, called by TCRdb with MiXCR from the 5' RACE reads. The table records 35,000 to 40,000 distinct CDR3 sequences, more than 15% of them present only once. Sequenced: blood. The source of these receptors is a male donor with ankylosing spondylitis or in good health (not recorded which).

This clonotype was observed a handful of times. V is TRBV12-3 or TRBV12-4 and J is TRBJ2-1; 13 bases match TRBD2. With V trimmed by 4 bases and J by 5 bases, 2 bases remained unmatched. The CDR3 runs 15 residues. CDR3 protein: CASSSGLAGHNEQFF. CDR3 sequence (DNA): TGTGCCAGCAGTTCGGGACTAGCGGGGCACAATGAGCAGTTCTTC.

The chain carries TRBV12-3 or TRBV12-4 and TRBJ2-1; 11 nucleotides agree with TRBD2. This CDR3 has 15 amino acids. V shed 5 bases and J 6 bases; nucleotides not matched to a gene: 6. This CDR3 reads CASSTLAGVFNEQFF. The CDR3 DNA reads TGTGCCAGCAGTACACTAGCGGGGGTTTTCAATGAGCAGTTCTTC.

This rearrangement joins TRBV2 to TRBJ2-7, with 9 bases lining up with TRBD2. V dropped 6 bases and J dropped 6; count of bases not matched to a gene: 12. There are 15 residues in the CDR3. The germline V gene has CDR1 SNHLY and CDR2 FYNNEI. Written as DNA, the CDR3 is TGTGCCAGCAGCCGGATTAGCGGGAGCCCCTCCGAGCAGTACTTC. As protein: CASSRISGSPSEQYF.

There are a few counts of this clonotype. This rearrangement joins TRBV4-3 to TRBJ2-3; D gene uncertain. Per germline, CDR1 LGHNA and CDR2 YSLEER. The V gene lost 0 bases and the J gene lost 4 bases, with 11 bases spanning the gap. There are 15 residues in the CDR3. CDR3 protein: CASSQDLVASDTQYF. The CDR3, as DNA: TGCGCCAGCAGCCAAGATCTGGTAGCTTCAGATACGCAGTATTTT.

The J gene is TRBJ2-3, the V gene TRBV11-3; 11 bases map to TRBD1. V trimming: 5 bases; J trimming: 2 bases; junction bases outside the gene matches: 6. This CDR3 has 16 amino acids. Looked up from germline, CDR1 is SGHNT and CDR2 is YENEEA. The CDR3 coding sequence is TGTGCCAGCAGCCCCGGGACAGGGGGAAACACAGATACGCAGTATTTT. Translation gives CASSPGTGGNTDTQYF. Drawing the rest from reference TRBV11-3 and TRBJ2-3, the complete variable domain is EAGVVQSPRYKIIEKKQPVAFWCNPISGHNTLYWYLQNLGQGPELLIRYENEEAVDDSQLPKDRFSAERLKGVDSTLKIQPAELGDSAVYLCASSPGTGGNTDTQYFGPGTRLTVL.

This clonotype was counted a single time. The gene calls are TRBV20-1 and TRBJ2-2; D is unclear. The CDR3 spans 15 residues. Germline-derived CDR1 and CDR2 are DFQATT and SNEGSKA (reference sequence). The V end was cut by 6 bases, the J end by 1 base, with 15 bases between. In DNA form, the CDR3 reads TGCAGTGCGATGGACCTTTTCTTGAACACCGGGGAGCTGTTTTTT. This translates into CSAMDLFLNTGELFF.